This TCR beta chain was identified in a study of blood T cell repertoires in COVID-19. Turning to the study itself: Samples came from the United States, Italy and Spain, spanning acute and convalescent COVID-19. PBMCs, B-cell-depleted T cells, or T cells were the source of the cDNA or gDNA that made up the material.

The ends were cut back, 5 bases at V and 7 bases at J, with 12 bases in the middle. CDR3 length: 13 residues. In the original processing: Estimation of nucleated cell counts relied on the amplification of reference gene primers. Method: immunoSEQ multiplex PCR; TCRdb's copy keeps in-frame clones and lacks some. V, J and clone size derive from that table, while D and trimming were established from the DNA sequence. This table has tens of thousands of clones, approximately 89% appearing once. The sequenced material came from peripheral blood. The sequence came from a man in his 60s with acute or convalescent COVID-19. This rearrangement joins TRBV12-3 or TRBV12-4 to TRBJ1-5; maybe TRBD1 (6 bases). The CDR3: CASSGGLSQPQHF. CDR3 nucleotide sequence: TGTGCCAGCAGTGGGGGCCTGAGCCAGCCCCAGCATTTT.